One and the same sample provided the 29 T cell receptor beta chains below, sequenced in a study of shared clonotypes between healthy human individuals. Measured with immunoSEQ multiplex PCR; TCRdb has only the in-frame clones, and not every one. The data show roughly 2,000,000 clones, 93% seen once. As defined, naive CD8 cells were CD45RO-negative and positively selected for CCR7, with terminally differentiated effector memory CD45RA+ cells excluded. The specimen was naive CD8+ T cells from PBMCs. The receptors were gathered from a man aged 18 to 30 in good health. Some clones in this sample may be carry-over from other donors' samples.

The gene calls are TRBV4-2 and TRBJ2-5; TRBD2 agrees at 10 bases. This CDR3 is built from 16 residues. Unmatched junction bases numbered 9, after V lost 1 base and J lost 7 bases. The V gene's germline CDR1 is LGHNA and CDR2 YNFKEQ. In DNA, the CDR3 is TGTGCCAGCAGCCAAGGGAGCGGGAGGGCCGAATCGACCCAGTACTTC. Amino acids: CASSQGSGRAESTQYF.

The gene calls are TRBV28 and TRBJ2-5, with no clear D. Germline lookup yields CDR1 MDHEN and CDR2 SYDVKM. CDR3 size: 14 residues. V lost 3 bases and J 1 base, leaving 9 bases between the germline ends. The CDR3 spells CASSFGTLQETQYF. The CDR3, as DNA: TGTGCCAGCAGTTTCGGAACCCTCCAAGAGACCCAGTACTTC. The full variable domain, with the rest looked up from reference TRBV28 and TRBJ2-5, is DVKVTQSSRYLVKRTGEKVFLECVQDMDHENMFWYRQDPGLGLRLIYFSYDVKMKEKGDIPEGYSVSREKKERFSLILESASTNQTSMYLCASSFGTLQETQYFGPGTRLLVL.

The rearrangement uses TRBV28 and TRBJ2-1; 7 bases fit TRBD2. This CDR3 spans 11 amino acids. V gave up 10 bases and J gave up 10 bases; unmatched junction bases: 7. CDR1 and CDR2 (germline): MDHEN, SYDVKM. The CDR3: CATAGVQEQFF. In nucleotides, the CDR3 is TGTGCCACGGCGGGAGTACAGGAGCAGTTCTTC.

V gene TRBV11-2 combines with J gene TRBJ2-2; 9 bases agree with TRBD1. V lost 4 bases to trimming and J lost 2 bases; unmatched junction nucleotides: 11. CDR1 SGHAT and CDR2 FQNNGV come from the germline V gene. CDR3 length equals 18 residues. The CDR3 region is CASSYPLQGARNTGELFF. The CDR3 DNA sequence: TGTGCCAGCAGCTACCCATTACAGGGGGCGAGAAACACCGGGGAGCTGTTTTTT.

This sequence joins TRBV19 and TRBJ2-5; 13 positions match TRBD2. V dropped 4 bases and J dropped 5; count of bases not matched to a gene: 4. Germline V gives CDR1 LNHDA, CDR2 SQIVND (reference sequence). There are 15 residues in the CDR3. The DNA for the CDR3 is TGTGCCAGTAGTAGGACTAGCGGGAGTTCGGAGACCCAGTACTTC. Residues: CASSRTSGSSETQYF.

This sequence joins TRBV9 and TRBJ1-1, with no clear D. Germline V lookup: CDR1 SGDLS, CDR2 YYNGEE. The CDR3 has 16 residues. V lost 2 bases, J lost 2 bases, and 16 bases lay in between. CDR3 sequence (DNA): TGTGCCAGCAGCGTCCTAGCGAAGGAAGGAAACACTGAAGCTTTCTTT. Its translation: CASSVLAKEGNTEAFF. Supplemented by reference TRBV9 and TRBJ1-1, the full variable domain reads DSGVTQTPKHLITATGQRVTLRCSPRSGDLSVYWYQQSLDQGLQFLIQYYNGEERAKGNILERFSAQQFPDLHSELNLSSLELGDSALYFCASSVLAKEGNTEAFFGQGTRLTVV.

The CDR3 DNA is TGTGCCAGTAGTATTTTCTTTGGGATCTCTCAGCCCCAGCATTTT. Protein: CASSIFFGISQPQHF. The chain uses TRBV19 and TRBJ1-5; D is ambiguous. V lost 3 bases and J lost 6, with 15 bases in between. Germline CDR1 reads LNHDA; CDR2 reads SQIVND (reference sequence). This CDR3 contains 15 residues.

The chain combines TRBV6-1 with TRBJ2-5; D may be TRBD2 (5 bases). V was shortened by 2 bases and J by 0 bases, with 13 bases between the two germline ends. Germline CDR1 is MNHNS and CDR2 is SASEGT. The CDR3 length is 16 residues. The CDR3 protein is CASSEWGGLNQETQYF. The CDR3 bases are TGTGCCAGCAGTGAATGGGGTGGACTGAACCAAGAGACCCAGTACTTC.

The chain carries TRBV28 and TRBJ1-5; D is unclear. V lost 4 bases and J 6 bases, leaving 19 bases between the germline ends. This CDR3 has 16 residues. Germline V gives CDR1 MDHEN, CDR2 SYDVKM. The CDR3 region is CASSSPDEGSGQPQHF. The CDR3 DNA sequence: TGTGCCAGCAGTTCCCCGGACGAGGGAAGCGGTCAGCCCCAGCATTTT.

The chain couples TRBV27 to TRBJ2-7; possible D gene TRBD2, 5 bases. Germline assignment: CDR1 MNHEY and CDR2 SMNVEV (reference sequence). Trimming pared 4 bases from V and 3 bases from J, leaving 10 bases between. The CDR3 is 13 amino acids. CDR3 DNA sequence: TGTGCCAGCAGTTCGGACTTGGACTACGAGCAGTACTTC. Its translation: CASSSDLDYEQYF.

The CDR3 sequence is CAIPHETQYF. DNA for the CDR3: TGTGCCATTCCCCACGAGACCCAGTACTTC. The chain couples TRBV27 to TRBJ2-5; D not certain. The CDR3 consists of 10 residues. CDR1 is MNHEY, CDR2 SMNVEV, per germline (reference sequence). V was cut by 10 bases and J by 5 bases, with 8 bases left in between.

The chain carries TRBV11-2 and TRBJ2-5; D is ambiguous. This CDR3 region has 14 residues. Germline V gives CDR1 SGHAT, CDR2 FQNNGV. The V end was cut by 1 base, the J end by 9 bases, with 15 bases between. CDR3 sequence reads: CASSLGYPPEAQYF. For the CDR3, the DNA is TGTGCCAGCAGCTTAGGGTACCCACCCGAGGCCCAGTACTTC.

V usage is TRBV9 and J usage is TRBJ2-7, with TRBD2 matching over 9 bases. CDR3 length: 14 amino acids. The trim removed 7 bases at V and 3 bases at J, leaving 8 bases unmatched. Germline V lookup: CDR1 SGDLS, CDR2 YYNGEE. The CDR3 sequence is CASALSSGSYEQYF. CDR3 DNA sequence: TGTGCCAGCGCGCTCAGTAGCGGGAGCTACGAGCAGTACTTC.

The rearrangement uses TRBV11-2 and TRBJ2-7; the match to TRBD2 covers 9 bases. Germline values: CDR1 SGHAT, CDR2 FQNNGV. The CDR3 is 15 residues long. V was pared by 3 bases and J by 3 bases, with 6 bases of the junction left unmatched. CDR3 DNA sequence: TGTGCCAGCAGCTTCACTAGCGGGCGGTACTACGAGCAGTACTTC. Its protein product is CASSFTSGRYYEQYF.

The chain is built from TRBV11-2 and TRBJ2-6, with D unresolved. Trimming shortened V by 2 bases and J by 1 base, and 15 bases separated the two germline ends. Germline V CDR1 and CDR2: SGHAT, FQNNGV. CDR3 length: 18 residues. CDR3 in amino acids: CASSLFMAPISGANVLTF. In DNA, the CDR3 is TGTGCCAGCAGCTTATTTATGGCCCCGATATCTGGGGCCAACGTCCTGACTTTC.

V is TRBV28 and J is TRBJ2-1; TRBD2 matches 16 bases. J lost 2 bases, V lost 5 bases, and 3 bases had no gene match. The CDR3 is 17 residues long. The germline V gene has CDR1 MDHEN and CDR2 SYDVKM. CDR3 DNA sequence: TGTGCCAGCAGTCCGGGACTAGCGGGAGGGCCCTACAATGAGCAGTTCTTC. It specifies CASSPGLAGGPYNEQFF.

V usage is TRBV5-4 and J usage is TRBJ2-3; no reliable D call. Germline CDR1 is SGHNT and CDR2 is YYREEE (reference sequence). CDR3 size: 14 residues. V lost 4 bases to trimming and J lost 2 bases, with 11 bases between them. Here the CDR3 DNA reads TGTGCCAGCAGCACGACACGAAACACAGATACGCAGTATTTT. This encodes CASSTTRNTDTQYF.

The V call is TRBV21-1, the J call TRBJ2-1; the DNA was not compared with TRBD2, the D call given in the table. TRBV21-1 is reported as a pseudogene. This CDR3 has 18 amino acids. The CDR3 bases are TGTGCCAGCAGCAAAGGGATGGGTAGCGGGAGGTTGGAGAATGAGCAGTTCTTC. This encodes CASSKGMGSGRLENEQFF.

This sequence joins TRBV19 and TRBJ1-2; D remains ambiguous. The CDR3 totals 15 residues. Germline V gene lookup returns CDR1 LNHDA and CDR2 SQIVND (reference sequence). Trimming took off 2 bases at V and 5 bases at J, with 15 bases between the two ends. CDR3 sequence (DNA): TGTGCCAGTAGTATAATGGGTCCGTCGGGATATGGCTACACCTTC. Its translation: CASSIMGPSGYGYTF.

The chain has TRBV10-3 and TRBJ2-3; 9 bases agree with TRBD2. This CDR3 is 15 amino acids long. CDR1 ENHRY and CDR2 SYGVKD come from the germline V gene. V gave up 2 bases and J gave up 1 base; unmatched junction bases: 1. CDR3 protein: CAISEVAGGTDTQYF. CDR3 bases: TGTGCCATCAGTGAGGTAGCGGGAGGCACAGATACGCAGTATTTT.

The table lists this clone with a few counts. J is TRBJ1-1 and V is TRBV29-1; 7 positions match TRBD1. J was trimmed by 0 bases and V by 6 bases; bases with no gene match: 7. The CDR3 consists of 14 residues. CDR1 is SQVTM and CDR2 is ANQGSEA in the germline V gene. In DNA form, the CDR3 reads TGCAGCGTGGGGACAGCTGCTATGAACACTGAAGCTTTCTTT. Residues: CSVGTAAMNTEAFF.

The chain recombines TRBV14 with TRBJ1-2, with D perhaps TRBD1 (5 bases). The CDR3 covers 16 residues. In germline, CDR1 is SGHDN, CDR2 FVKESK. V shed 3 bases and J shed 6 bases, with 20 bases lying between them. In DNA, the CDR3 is TGTGCCAGCAGCCAGTTTAGGGACCCCTCAAGTCATGGCTACACCTTC. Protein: CASSQFRDPSSHGYTF.

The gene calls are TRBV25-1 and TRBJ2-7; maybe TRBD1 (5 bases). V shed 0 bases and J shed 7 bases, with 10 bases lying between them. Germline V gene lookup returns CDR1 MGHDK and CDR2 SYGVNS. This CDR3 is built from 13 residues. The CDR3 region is CASSEYLPGEQYF. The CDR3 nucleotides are TGTGCCAGCAGTGAATATCTCCCAGGGGAGCAGTACTTC.

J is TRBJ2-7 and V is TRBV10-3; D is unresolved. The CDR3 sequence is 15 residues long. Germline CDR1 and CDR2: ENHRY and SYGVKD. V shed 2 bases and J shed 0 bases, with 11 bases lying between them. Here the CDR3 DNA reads TGTGCCATCAGTGAGATCTGGGGAAACTCCTACGAGCAGTACTTC. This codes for CAISEIWGNSYEQYF.

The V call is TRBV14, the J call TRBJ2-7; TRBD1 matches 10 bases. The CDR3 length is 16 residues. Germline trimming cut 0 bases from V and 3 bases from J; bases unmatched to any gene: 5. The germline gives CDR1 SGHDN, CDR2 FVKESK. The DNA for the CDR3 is TGTGCCAGCAGCCAAGACGCCGGGACAGGGGACTACGAGCAGTACTTC. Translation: CASSQDAGTGDYEQYF.

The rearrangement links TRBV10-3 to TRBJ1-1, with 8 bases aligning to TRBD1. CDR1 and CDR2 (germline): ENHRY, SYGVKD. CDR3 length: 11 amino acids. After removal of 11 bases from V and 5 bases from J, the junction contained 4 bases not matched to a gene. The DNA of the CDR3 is TGTGCCGTACAGGGGGGGACTGAAGCTTTCTTT. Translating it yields CAVQGGTEAFF.

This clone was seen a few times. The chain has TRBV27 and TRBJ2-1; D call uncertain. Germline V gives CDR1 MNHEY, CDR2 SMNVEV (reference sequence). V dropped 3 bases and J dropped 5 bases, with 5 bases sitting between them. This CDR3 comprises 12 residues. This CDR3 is CASSFQDNEQFF. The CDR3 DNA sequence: TGTGCCAGCAGTTTTCAGGACAATGAGCAGTTCTTC.

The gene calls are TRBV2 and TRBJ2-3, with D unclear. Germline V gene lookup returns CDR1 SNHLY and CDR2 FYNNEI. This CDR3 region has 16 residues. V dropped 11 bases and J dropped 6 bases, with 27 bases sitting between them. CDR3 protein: CAGTIGPTGVGDTQYF. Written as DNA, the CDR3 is TGTGCCGGCACAATCGGACCTACCGGAGTCGGGGATACGCAGTATTTT.

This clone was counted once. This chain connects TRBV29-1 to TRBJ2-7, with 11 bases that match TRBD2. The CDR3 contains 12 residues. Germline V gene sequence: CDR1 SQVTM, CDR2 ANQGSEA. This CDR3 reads CSGLSGRGEQYF. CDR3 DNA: TGCAGTGGACTTAGCGGGAGGGGCGAGCAGTACTTC.